Listed below are T cell receptor beta chains from one sample, sequenced in a study of T cell clones after liver transplantation. Measured with immunoSEQ multiplex PCR; TCRdb has only the in-frame clones, and not every one. The sample lists about 6,100 clones, approximately 84% seen once, with roughly 36% in the top ten. Specimen: CD8+ T cells from blood, collected before liver transplant. The receptors stem from a human donor who received a liver transplant. Each CDR3 is given with its conserved first and last residue. The order of the fields is J gene, V gene, clone size, D gene, CDR3 DNA, CDR3 protein. D genes are given only for firm matches. Size values are once, few and many counts, or a class for expanded clones, and some rows have none.

>TRBJ1-4|TRBV9|NA|TRBD1
TGTGCCAGCAGCGTCGAGGGGACAGTTAATGAAAAACTGTTTTTT
CASSVEGTVNEKLFF
>TRBJ2-7|TRBV5-4|once|NA
TGTGCCAGCAGCTTGGCCGGGCCAGCCTCCTCCTACGAGCAGTACTTC
CASSLAGPASSYEQYF
>TRBJ2-7|TRBV5-1|NA|TRBD2
TGCGCCAGCAGCTTGGACGGCGGGGGCTACGAGCAGTACTTC
CASSLDGGGYEQYF
>TRBJ1-3|TRBV15|NA|TRBD1
TGTGCCACCAGCAGAGATCTATCAGGGGGAGTTGGAAACACCATATATTTT
CATSRDLSGGVGNTIYF
>TRBJ1-3|TRBV29-1|NA|NA
TGCAGCGTTGAAGCGGACGTTGGAAACACCATATATTTT
CSVEADVGNTIYF
>TRBJ2-3|TRBV9|NA|TRBD2
TGTGCCAGCAGCGAGGGACTAGCTTCCACAGATACGCAGTATTTT
CASSEGLASTDTQYF
>TRBJ2-2|TRBV18|NA|NA
TGTGCCAGCTCACCTCGTCAGGATACCACCGGGGAGCTGTTTTTT
CASSPRQDTTGELFF
>TRBJ2-3|TRBV15|once|TRBD1
TGTGCCACCAGCAGAAGACGCGGACAGGGTTTCACAGATACGCAGTATTTT
CATSRRRGQGFTDTQYF
>TRBJ1-2|TRBV5-6|NA|NA
TGTGCCAGCAGCTCCGGACAGAAATATGGCTACACCTTC
CASSSGQKYGYTF
>TRBJ1-5|TRBV5-1|NA|NA
TGCGCCAGCAGCTTGGCGGGGGGCAATCAGCCCCAGCATTTT
CASSLAGGNQPQHF
>TRBJ2-2|TRBV7-2|NA|TRBD1
TGTGCCAGCAGCTTTAATAGGGGGCTGAACACCGGGGAGCTGTTTTTT
CASSFNRGLNTGELFF
>TRBJ2-3|TRBV5-1|NA|NA
TGCGCCAGCAGCTTGTCCCAGGGCGCCGTAGATACGCAGTATTTT
CASSLSQGAVDTQYF
>TRBJ2-1|TRBV4-3|NA|NA
TGCGCCAGCAGCCACCCGGACATCAATGAGCAGTTCTTC
CASSHPDINEQFF
>TRBJ2-3|TRBV15|few|TRBD2
TGTGCCACCAGCAGAGATCTGAGCGGGGGAGCAGATACGCAGTATTTT
CATSRDLSGGADTQYF
>TRBJ1-5|TRBV19|medium-sized|NA
TGTGCCAGTAGTAGGTGGGGCACGAGCAATCAGCCCCAGCATTTT
CASSRWGTSNQPQHF
>TRBJ1-2|TRBV27|NA|TRBD1
TGTGCCAGCAGTTTAAGGACAGGTCACTATGGCTACACCTTC
CASSLRTGHYGYTF
>TRBJ1-4|TRBV19|NA|NA
TGTGCCAGTAGTATAGGGGCAGTGGTTCCCGAAAAACTGTTTTTT
CASSIGAVVPEKLFF
>TRBJ2-7|TRBV11-2|NA|TRBD1
TGTGCCAGCAGCTTAGATGGGACAGGGTTCTACGAGCAGTACTTC
CASSLDGTGFYEQYF
>TRBJ2-3|TRBV2|few|TRBD2
TGTGCCAGCAGTGGGAAGGTAGCGGGAGCAGCAGATACGCAGTATTTT
CASSGKVAGAADTQYF
>TRBJ2-1|TRBV27|NA|NA
TGTGCCAGCAGTTTATCGCACAATAGTGAGCAGTTCTTC
CASSLSHNSEQFF
>TRBJ2-1|TRBV19|NA|TRBD2
TGTGCCAGTAGGGTCCGGGGGGACTCCTACAATGAGCAGTTCTTC
CASRVRGDSYNEQFF
>TRBJ2-5|TRBV6-5|NA|TRBD2
TGTGCCAGCAGTTACCTCCGGGGGGTGGCTGAAGGGGCCCAGTACTTC
CASSYLRGVAEGAQYF
>TRBJ1-4|TRBV9|NA|TRBD1
TGTGCCAGCAGCGGAGGGACAGATGAAAAACTGTTTTTT
CASSGGTDEKLFF
>TRBJ2-3|TRBV5-8|once|NA
TGTGCCAGCAGCTTAAGAGGCAGGGGGGGGACGGATACGCAGTATTTT
CASSLRGRGGTDTQYF
>TRBJ2-7|TRBV6-6|NA|NA
TGTGCCATCAAAATAGGGACCTACGAGCAGTACTTC
CAIKIGTYEQYF
>TRBJ1-4|TRBV7-9|few|TRBD1
TGTGCCAGCAGCTCCGGGACAGGGGCCTACTTT
CASSSGTGAYF
>TRBJ1-2|TRBV7-9|once|NA
TGTGCCAGCAGCTTATTAGTCTATGGCTACACCTTC
CASSLLVYGYTF
>TRBJ2-2|TRBV5-5|NA|NA
TGTGCCAGCAGCTTTATTAACGGGGAGCTGTTTTTT
CASSFINGELFF
>TRBJ1-4|TRBV5-1|NA|NA
TGCGCCAGCAGCTCTAGGGACGGAACAACTAATGAAAAACTGTTTTTT
CASSSRDGTTNEKLFF
>TRBJ2-1|TRBV19|NA|TRBD2
TGTGCCACTAGGGCGAGCGGGAGCTTCAATGAGCAGTTCTTC
CATRASGSFNEQFF
>TRBJ1-1|TRBV27|NA|NA
TGTGCCAGCAGTTTAGGCACTGAAGCTTTCTTT
CASSLGTEAFF
>TRBJ2-7|TRBV6-5|once|NA
TGTGCCAGCAGTTACGCTAGCGAGTCCTACGAGCAGTACTTC
CASSYASESYEQYF
>TRBJ2-2|TRBV4-2|NA|NA
TGTGCCAGCAGCCAAGTGGAGGCCGGGGAGCTGTTTTTT
CASSQVEAGELFF